This TCR beta chain was retrieved from a study of Ad26.COV2.S vaccination and SARS-CoV-2 variants. In the study overall: The vaccine Ad26.COV2.S was put into the muscle once, or twice with 56 days between. Study-level findings and limits: Vaccine recipients had higher spike-specific TCR breadth than placebo recipients.

Trimming stripped 6 bases from V and 0 bases from J, with 15 bases between. The length of the CDR3 is 15 residues. Germline V gene lookup returns CDR1 SGHDT and CDR2 YYEEEE. With respect to this clone: Antigen unknown.

The treatment is: around 19 received Ad26.COV2.S at low or high dose, single or two shots; several received placebo; per-sample allocation not given. Material that was analyzed had been drawn on day 63 after the first vaccine or placebo injection. The donor was a Boston adult aged 18-55 years. Clones were read by immunoSEQ multiplex PCR, and TCRdb kept only the in-frame ones, dropping some. The sample shows roughly 680,000 clones, 89% of them seen only once. The receptor's source is a person between 18 and 65 years old who received the Ad26.COV2.S COVID-19 vaccine or a placebo. Sequenced here: peripheral blood, sampled in a trial of Ad26.COV2.S vaccine versus placebo. The rearrangement uses TRBV5-6 and TRBJ1-2; D is possibly TRBD1 (5 bases). CDR3 bases: TGTGCCAGCACCATAGACAGCTACCCTAACTATGGCTACACCTTC. Its protein is CASTIDSYPNYGYTF.